A single sample is the source of the 10 T cell receptor beta chains below, sequenced in a study of memory CD4+ T cells and cytomegalovirus serostatus. Single viable CD3+CD4+CD8-CD45RO+ cells were sorted as the memory CD4+ T cells. Libraries were prepared by immunoSEQ multiplex PCR; TCRdb keeps only in-frame clonotypes and omits some of them. This sample has under 100,000 clones; around 80% occur once, and the top ten carry around 0.77%. The sequenced sample was memory CD4+ T cells from blood. These receptors were collected from an adult in good health and CMV-seronegative.

This clone showed up just once. The gene calls are TRBV10-3 and TRBJ2-2, with 7 bases aligning to TRBD1. The germline gives CDR1 ENHRY, CDR2 SYGVKD. J lost 5 bases, V lost 4 bases, and 7 bases had no gene match. The CDR3 runs to 15 residues. CDR3 coding DNA: TGTGCCATCAGTGGGCGACAGGGTCTTACCGGGGAGCTGTTTTTT. It encodes CAISGRQGLTGELFF.

This clone was observed a handful of times. This rearrangement joins TRBV10-3 to TRBJ1-2; D unclear. V was pared by 4 bases and J by 8 bases, with 14 bases between. In germline, CDR1 is ENHRY, CDR2 SYGVKD. The CDR3 has 13 amino acids. The CDR3 DNA is TGTGCCATCAGTGTAGCGGGTCCGGAGGGCTACACCTTC. Its protein product is CAISVAGPEGYTF.

The chain recombines TRBV28 with TRBJ2-7, with TRBD1 as a possible D gene (6 bases). V lost 0 bases and J 2 bases, leaving 14 bases between the germline ends. Germline V CDR1 and CDR2: MDHEN, SYDVKM. The CDR3 is 16 residues long. CDR3 coding DNA: TGTGCCAGCAGTTTATGGGGCAGGGGTTTGGCCTACGAGCAGTACTTC. Translated: CASSLWGRGLAYEQYF.

CDR3 coding DNA: TGTGCCACCAGCAGAGTGGAGGGCTCCTACAATGAGCAGTTCTTC. Its protein is CATSRVEGSYNEQFF. The chain is built from TRBV15 and TRBJ2-1; D is possibly TRBD2 (6 bases). Germline V gene lookup returns CDR1 LNHNV and CDR2 YYDKDF (reference sequence). V was cut by 1 base and J by 0 bases, with 7 bases left in between. The length of the CDR3 is 15 residues.

The chain recombines TRBV28 with TRBJ2-3; 7 bases line up with TRBD1. The V and J ends lost 4 bases and 5 bases, in that order; junction bases with no gene match: 6. The CDR3 extends over 14 amino acids. Per the germline V gene, CDR1 is MDHEN and CDR2 is SYDVKM. The chain's CDR3 is CASSSHRGIDTQYF. The CDR3, as DNA: TGTGCCAGCAGTTCCCACAGGGGAATAGATACGCAGTATTTT.

The J gene is TRBJ2-5, the V gene TRBV9; D gene ambiguous. The CDR3 covers 13 residues. CDR1 and CDR2 from the germline V gene are SGDLS and YYNGEE. V was pared by 3 bases and J by 5 bases, with 11 bases between. The CDR3 DNA follows: TGTGCCAGCAGCGGCGGCGTCGGGGAGACCCAGTACTTC. Its protein is CASSGGVGETQYF. Combining the CDR3 with reference TRBV9 and TRBJ2-5 gives the whole variable domain DSGVTQTPKHLITATGQRVTLRCSPRSGDLSVYWYQQSLDQGLQFLIQYYNGEERAKGNILERFSAQQFPDLHSELNLSSLELGDSALYFCASSGGVGETQYFGPGTRLLVL.

This rearrangement joins TRBV19 to TRBJ2-1; 8 bases line up with TRBD1. Germline values: CDR1 LNHDA, CDR2 SQIVND (reference sequence). This CDR3 is built from 15 residues. V was pared by 3 bases and J by 2 bases, with 3 bases of the junction left unmatched. DNA of the CDR3: TGTGCCAGTAGTATCGGGACAGGTCCCTACAATGAGCAGTTCTTC. Translating gives CASSIGTGPYNEQFF.

The chain uses TRBV6-6 and TRBJ1-1, with D unresolved. CDR3 length: 14 residues. CDR1 is MNHNY and CDR2 is SVGAGI in the germline V gene (reference sequence). Trimming took off 0 bases at V and 5 bases at J, with 10 bases between the two ends. CDR3 amino acids: CASSYSQLGTEAFF. In nucleotides, the CDR3 is TGTGCCAGCAGTTACTCTCAGTTGGGGACTGAAGCTTTCTTT.

The V and J genes are TRBV6-4 and TRBJ1-1; TRBD1 might be the D (6 bases). The CDR3 runs 13 residues. Trimming left V 4 bases short and J 4 bases short, with 10 bases between. Germline CDR1 MRHNA, CDR2 SNTAGT. CDR3 sequence reads: CASSVFRGTEAFF. CDR3 sequence (DNA): TGTGCCAGCAGTGTCTTCAGGGGCACTGAAGCTTTCTTT.

This clone was seen once. The V call is TRBV19, the J call TRBJ2-3; the match to TRBD2 covers 9 bases. Germline V gene sequence: CDR1 LNHDA, CDR2 SQIVND (reference sequence). V shed 9 bases and J 1 base; nucleotides not matched to a gene: 5. The CDR3 contains 14 residues. The CDR3 bases are TGTGCCAGCGGACCTAGCGGGGGCACAGATACGCAGTATTTT. Its translation is CASGPSGGTDTQYF.